The clone carrying this T cell receptor (beta chain) was recorded once. This sample stems from a study of T cell changes during pregnancy in multiple sclerosis. Some clones are missing from TCRdb's copy, which holds only in-frame ones; the method was immunoSEQ multiplex PCR. In the table there are 78,000 or so clones, roughly nine tenths of which are singletons. Sequenced material: peripheral blood, taken before pregnancy. The receptor's source is a female donor with multiple sclerosis, enrolled in a pregnancy study.

CDR3 nucleotide sequence: TGTGCCAGCAGCTTGAGTAGGGGCCAGCCCCAGCATTTT. It yields the protein CASSLSRGQPQHF. The chain links TRBV7-9 to TRBJ1-5; perhaps TRBD1 as D (5 bases). The CDR3 totals 13 residues. V lost 3 bases and J lost 7, with 10 bases in between. The germline V gene has CDR1 SEHNR and CDR2 FQNEAQ (reference sequence). The full variable domain, its missing parts supplied by reference TRBV7-9 and TRBJ1-5, is DTGVSQNPRHKITKRGQNVTFRCDPISEHNRLYWYRQTLGQGPEFLTYFQNEAQLEKSRLLSDRFSAERPKGSFSTLEIQRTEQGDSAMYLCASSLSRGQPQHFGDGTRLSIL.